This TCR beta chain was documented in a study of T cells in Graves' hyperthyroidism and ophthalmopathy. CDR1 is DFQATT and CDR2 is SNEGSKA in the germline V gene (reference sequence). With 0 bases clipped from V and 1 base from J, the junction kept 9 bases outside the gene matches. The CDR3 runs 17 residues. A note on this clonotype: Its antigen is unknown.

Study-wide results and caveats: It was a median approximately six months before onset that the model predicted ophthalmopathy.

TCR beta CDR3 region amplification was performed from RNA transcripts. The TCR CDR3 was amplified in a first-round RT-PCR using the HTBI primer set. TCRdb passed the multiplex PCR reads through MiXCR, listing each CDR3 protein once. The table records 650,000 to 700,000 distinct CDR3 sequences, around 15% of them present only once. This receptor was taken from a man aged 50-59 years with Graves' hyperthyroidism. Sequencing input: blood. The chain carries TRBV20-1 and TRBJ2-1; TRBD2 matches at 7 bases. The CDR3 bases are TGCAGTGCTAGAGATTCCCTTCTAGCGGCTTCCTACAATGAGCAGTTCTTC. Its protein is CSARDSLLAASYNEQFF.